This T cell receptor (beta chain) emerged from a study of identical twins. Overall study results and limits: Weaker excess sharing between twins was seen in beta out-of-frame sequences. Abundant beta clonotypes from cord blood had fewer insertions, unlike memory repertoires, which showed none.

This clonotype came up a few times. Its matching antigen is unknown. Addition of a universal primer site occurred through template switching, and cDNA carried unique molecular identifiers. TCRdb re-called the 5' RACE reads with MiXCR, one entry per CDR3 protein. The table lists about 240,000 distinct CDR3 sequences, more than 9% of them singletons. Trimming removed 5 bases at V and 4 bases at J, with 23 bases between. Germline lookup yields CDR1 SEHNR and CDR2 FQNEAQ (reference sequence). The CDR3 totals 17 residues. The TCR originated in a man between 45 and 60 years old in good health. The chain combines TRBV7-9 with TRBJ1-2, with D uncertain. Sequencing was carried out using memory T cells sorted from blood. In nucleotides, the CDR3 is TGTGCCAGCAGCCGTGGTGGTGCGCTCCAGCGGACCTATGGCTACACCTTC. Its translation: CASSRGGALQRTYGYTF.